This T cell receptor (beta chain) came from a study of blood T cells in healthy people across ages. Unmatched junction bases numbered 1, after V lost 3 bases and J lost 8 bases. Germline CDR1 reads KGHSH; CDR2 reads LQKENI. The CDR3 loop spans 12 amino acids. Whole-study findings and limits: Both higher diversity and more naive CD4+ cells marked long-lived donors when set against aged donors.

The table lists this clonotype with many counts. The antigen remains unidentified. The use of a sample-barcoded 5' primer and a J-beta primer mix characterized a second PCR of roughly 7 to 11 cycles. TCRdb called the 5' RACE reads again in MiXCR, with one record for every CDR3 protein. The sample shows 550,000 to 750,000 distinct CDR3 sequences, roughly 20% of them seen only once. The chain couples TRBV18 to TRBJ2-1, with 7 nucleotides matching TRBD1. The receptor was isolated from a man in his 70s in good health. Sample: blood. CDR3 loop: CASSPDRDEQFF. The CDR3 DNA follows: TGTGCCAGCTCACCCGACAGGGATGAGCAGTTCTTC.